The 11 T cell receptor beta chains presented below share a single source sample, sequenced in a study of blood T cell repertoires in COVID-19. Using immunoSEQ multiplex PCR, the repertoire was profiled, and TCRdb retains in-frame clones only, with some absent. The data show 90,000 to 110,000 clones, 70% to 90% seen once. What was sequenced was peripheral blood. Every receptor here comes from a human donor in a cohort sampled during active COVID-19.

V is TRBV9 and J is TRBJ2-1; D not resolved. The CDR3 length is 14 residues. Germline V gives CDR1 SGDLS, CDR2 YYNGEE. Trimming shortened V by 4 bases and J by 7 bases, and 15 bases separated the two germline ends. The CDR3 coding sequence is TGTGCCAGCAGCCCTAGTACCACCTCGAATGAGCAGTTCTTC. Translated, it gives CASSPSTTSNEQFF.

This clone was recorded only once. The V gene is TRBV5-1, the J gene TRBJ2-5; D is ambiguous. CDR1 and CDR2 (germline): SGHRS, YFSETQ. The V gene lost 4 bases and the J gene lost 4 bases, with 14 bases spanning the gap. CDR3 length equals 14 residues. The CDR3 loop reads CASSPLGRRETQYF. CDR3 DNA: TGCGCCAGCAGCCCTCTAGGTAGGCGAGAGACCCAGTACTTC.

The rearrangement uses TRBV7-8 and TRBJ2-7; the match to TRBD1 covers 8 bases. CDR1 and CDR2 (germline): SGHVS, FQNEAQ. The CDR3 sequence is 14 residues long. With V trimmed by 5 bases and J by 4 bases, 7 bases remained unmatched. The CDR3 DNA is TGTGCCAGCAGCCCTGACAGGGGAAATTACGAGCAGTACTTC. Protein: CASSPDRGNYEQYF.

The chain links TRBV5-6 to TRBJ2-3; 14 nucleotides align to TRBD2. The CDR3 runs to 16 residues. Germline V CDR1 and CDR2: SGHDT, YYEEEE. V lost 4 bases and J lost 2; bases outside the gene matches: 3. The CDR3 nucleotides read TGTGCCAGCAGCCTGGGACTAGCGGGGGTCACAGATACGCAGTATTTT. This encodes CASSLGLAGVTDTQYF.

The gene calls are TRBV6-1 and TRBJ2-7; D is undetermined. Trimming removed 2 bases at V and 3 bases at J, with 14 bases between. The CDR3 totals 15 residues. The germline V gene encodes CDR1 MNHNS and CDR2 SASEGT. The chain's CDR3 is CASSEMSRGNYEQYF. For the CDR3, the DNA is TGTGCCAGCAGTGAAATGTCCAGAGGAAACTACGAGCAGTACTTC.

CDR3 in amino acids: CASSFRDYGYTF. The DNA of the CDR3 is TGTGCCAGCAGTTTCCGGGACTATGGCTACACCTTC. The V gene is TRBV28, the J gene TRBJ1-2, with D hard to call. Germline lookup yields CDR1 MDHEN and CDR2 SYDVKM. The CDR3 length is 12 residues. V dropped 3 bases and J dropped 3 bases, with 5 bases sitting between them.

The V and J genes are TRBV5-1 and TRBJ2-5, with D possibly matching TRBD2 (6 bases). The CDR3 loop spans 14 amino acids. Germline loops: CDR1 SGHRS, CDR2 YFSETQ. V lost 4 bases to trimming and J lost 2 bases, with 12 bases between them. CDR3 bases: TGCGCCAGCAGCGCCCCGGGGACTCAAGAGACCCAGTACTTC. This gives the protein CASSAPGTQETQYF.

Comments on this clone: The junction does not match germline at one end; this may be a read error. This rearrangement joins TRBV19 to TRBJ1-1, with D possibly being TRBD1 (5 bases). The CDR3 runs 13 residues. Germline CDR1 is LNHDA and CDR2 is SQIVND (reference sequence). The CDR3 DNA reads as TGTGCCAGTAGGATAGGGGCGCCGACTGAAGCTTTCTTT. Encoded protein: CASRIGAPTEAFF.

Judged by abundance, this clone is medium-sized. CDR3 in amino acids: CASSPLAGFGQFF. The DNA for the CDR3 is TGTGCCAGCTCACCTCTAGCCGGTTTTGGGCAGTTCTTC. The rearrangement uses TRBV18 and TRBJ2-1; weak D call: TRBD2 (5 bases). The germline V gene encodes CDR1 KGHSH and CDR2 LQKENI. V lost 3 bases, J lost 12 bases, and 15 bases lay in between. The CDR3 is 13 residues long.

The chain recombines TRBV15 with TRBJ1-1; D perhaps matches TRBD1 (6 bases). This CDR3 is 15 amino acids long. V was cut by 2 bases and J by 4 bases, with 14 bases left in between. Per germline, CDR1 LNHNV and CDR2 YYDKDF (reference sequence). CDR3 coding DNA: TGTGCCACCAGCAGAATACAGGGTCCGTCCACTGAAGCTTTCTTT. It is translated as CATSRIQGPSTEAFF.

The chain couples TRBV9 to TRBJ2-2; 7 nucleotides match TRBD2. CDR1 is SGDLS, CDR2 YYNGEE, per germline. The V segment lost 0 bases and the J segment 4 bases; nucleotides outside the gene matches: 3. CDR3 length equals 15 residues. The CDR3 sequence: CASSVGGGSTGELFF. The CDR3 coding sequence is TGTGCCAGCAGCGTAGGCGGGGGAAGCACCGGGGAGCTGTTTTTT. Based on the CDR3 plus reference TRBV9 and TRBJ2-2, the full variable domain is DSGVTQTPKHLITATGQRVTLRCSPRSGDLSVYWYQQSLDQGLQFLIQYYNGEERAKGNILERFSAQQFPDLHSELNLSSLELGDSALYFCASSVGGGSTGELFFGEGSRLTVL.